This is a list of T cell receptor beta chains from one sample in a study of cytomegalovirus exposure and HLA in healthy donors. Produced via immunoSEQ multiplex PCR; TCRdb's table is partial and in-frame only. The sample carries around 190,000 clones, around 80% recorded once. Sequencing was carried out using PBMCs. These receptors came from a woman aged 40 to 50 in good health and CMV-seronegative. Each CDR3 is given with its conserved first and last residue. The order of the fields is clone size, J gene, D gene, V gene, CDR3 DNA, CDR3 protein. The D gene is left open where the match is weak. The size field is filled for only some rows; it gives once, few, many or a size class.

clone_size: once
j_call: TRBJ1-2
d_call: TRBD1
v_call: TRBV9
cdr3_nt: TGTGCCAGCAGCGTGGACAGGAACCCTTATGGCTACACCTTC
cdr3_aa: CASSVDRNPYGYTF

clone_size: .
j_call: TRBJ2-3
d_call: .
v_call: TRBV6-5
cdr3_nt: TGTGCCAGCAGCCTAATACGTCGGGGCACAGATACGCAGTATTTT
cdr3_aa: CASSLIRRGTDTQYF

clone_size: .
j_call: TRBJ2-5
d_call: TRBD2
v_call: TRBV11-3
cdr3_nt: TGTGCCAGCAGCTTGCGCGGGGGGGCCTTATTTGGGACCCAGTACTTC
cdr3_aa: CASSLRGGALFGTQYF

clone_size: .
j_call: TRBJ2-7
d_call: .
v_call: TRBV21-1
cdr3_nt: TGTGCCAGCAGCAAATCAAAGGGACTAGCATCTTCCTACGAGCAGTACTTC
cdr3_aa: CASSKSKGLASSYEQYF

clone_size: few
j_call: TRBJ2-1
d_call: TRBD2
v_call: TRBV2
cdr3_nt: TGTGCCAGCAGTGAAAGTGCGGGAGGGCCGCATGAGCAGTTCTTC
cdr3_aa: CASSESAGGPHEQFF

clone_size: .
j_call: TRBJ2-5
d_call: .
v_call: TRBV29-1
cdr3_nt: TGCAGCGTCGGAGCTGGCCAAGAGACCCAGTACTTC
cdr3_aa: CSVGAGQETQYF

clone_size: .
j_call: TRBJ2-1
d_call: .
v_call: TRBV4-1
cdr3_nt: TGCGCCAGCAGCCAAGAGTTCGGGATATCCGGCAGCGAGCAGTTCTTC
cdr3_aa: CASSQEFGISGSEQFF

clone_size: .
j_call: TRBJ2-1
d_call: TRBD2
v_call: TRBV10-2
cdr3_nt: TGCGCCAGCAGTGAGGGATGGACTAGCGGGGGTTACAATGAGCAGTTCTTC
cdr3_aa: CASSEGWTSGGYNEQFF

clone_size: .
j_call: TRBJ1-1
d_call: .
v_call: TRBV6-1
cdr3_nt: TGTGCCAGCAGTGAAGCGGGGCGGAACACTGAAGCTTTCTTT
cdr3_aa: CASSEAGRNTEAFF

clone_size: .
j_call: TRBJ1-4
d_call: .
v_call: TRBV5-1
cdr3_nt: TGCGCCAGCAGCTTAGGAAGTGGGAGGAATGAAAAACTGTTTTTT
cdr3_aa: CASSLGSGRNEKLFF

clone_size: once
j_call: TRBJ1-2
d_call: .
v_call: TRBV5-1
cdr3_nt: TGCGCCAGCAGCGACGGGTCTCACCTCTATGGCTACACCTTC
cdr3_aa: CASSDGSHLYGYTF

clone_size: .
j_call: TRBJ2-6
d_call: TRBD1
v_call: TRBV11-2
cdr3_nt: TGTGCCAGCAGCTTAGTAAGCGGGACAGGGAACTCTGGGGCCAACGTCCTGACTTTC
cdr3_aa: CASSLVSGTGNSGANVLTF

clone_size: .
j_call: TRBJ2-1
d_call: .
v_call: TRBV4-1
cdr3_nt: TGCGCCAGCAGCCAAGGGCGAGAGGGTATCACCTACAATGAGCAGTTCTTC
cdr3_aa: CASSQGREGITYNEQFF

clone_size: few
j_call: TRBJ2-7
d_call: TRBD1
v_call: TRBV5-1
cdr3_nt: TGCGCCAGCAGCCTCGGGACAGGGGCCTCCTACGAGCAGTACTTC
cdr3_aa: CASSLGTGASYEQYF

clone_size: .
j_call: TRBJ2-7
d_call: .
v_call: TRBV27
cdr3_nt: TGTGCCAGCAGTTCCTTAACAGGGCACTACGAGCAGTACTTC
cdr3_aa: CASSSLTGHYEQYF

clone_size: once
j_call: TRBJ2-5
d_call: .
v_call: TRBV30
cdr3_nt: TGTGCCTGGGGCGGACAGGAGACCCAGTACTTC
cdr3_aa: CAWGGQETQYF

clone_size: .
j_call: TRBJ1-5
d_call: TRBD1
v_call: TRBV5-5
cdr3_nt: TGTGCCAGCAGCTTGGAGGGACAGCACAATCAGCCCCAGCATTTT
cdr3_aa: CASSLEGQHNQPQHF

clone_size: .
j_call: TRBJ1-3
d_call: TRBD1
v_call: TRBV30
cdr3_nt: TGTGCCTGGGCGGGACAGGGAAGTCTGATGCCTGGAAACACCATATATTTT
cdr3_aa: CAWAGQGSLMPGNTIYF

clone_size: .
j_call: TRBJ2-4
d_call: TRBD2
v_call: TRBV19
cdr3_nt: TGTGCCAGTAGTATCCCAGGACTAGCGGGAACCAAAAACATTCAGTACTTC
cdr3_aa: CASSIPGLAGTKNIQYF

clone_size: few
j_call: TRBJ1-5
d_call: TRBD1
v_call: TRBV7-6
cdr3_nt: TGTGCCAGCAGCCCAGGGACAGTCGGCAATCAGCCCCAGCATTTT
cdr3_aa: CASSPGTVGNQPQHF

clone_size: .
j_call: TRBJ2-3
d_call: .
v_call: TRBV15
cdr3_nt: TGTGCCACCCAGGACAGAACCTCGGGTGATACGCAGTATTTT
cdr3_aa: CATQDRTSGDTQYF

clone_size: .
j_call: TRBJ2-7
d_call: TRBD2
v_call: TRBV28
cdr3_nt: TGTGCCACCATTCGGGGGGGGTACGAGCAGTACTTC
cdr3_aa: CATIRGGYEQYF

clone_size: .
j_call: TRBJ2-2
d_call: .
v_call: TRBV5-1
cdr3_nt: TGCGCCAGCAGCCCAACAGGGAACACCGGGGAGCTGTTTTTT
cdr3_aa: CASSPTGNTGELFF

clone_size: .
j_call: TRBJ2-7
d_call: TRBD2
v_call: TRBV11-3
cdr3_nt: TGTGCCAGCAGCTCCAGGGCGGGAGGGTCGGAGGGCGAGCAGTACTTC
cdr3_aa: CASSSRAGGSEGEQYF

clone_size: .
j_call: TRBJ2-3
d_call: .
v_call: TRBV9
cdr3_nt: TGTGCCAGCAGCGTAGCCGGGGATACGCAGTATTTT
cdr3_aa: CASSVAGDTQYF

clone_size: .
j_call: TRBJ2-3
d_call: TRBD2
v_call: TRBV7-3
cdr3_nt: TGTGCCAGCAGCTTACGTAGTAGCGGGACAGATACGCAGTATTTT
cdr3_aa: CASSLRSSGTDTQYF

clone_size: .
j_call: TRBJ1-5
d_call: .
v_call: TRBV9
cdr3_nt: TGTGCCAGCAGCCAGACCGGGGTCGCGGTGCAGCCCCAGCATTTT
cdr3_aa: CASSQTGVAVQPQHF

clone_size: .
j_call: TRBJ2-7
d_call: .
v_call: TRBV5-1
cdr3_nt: TGCGCCAGCAGCCCGTCAGGCAGGTCCTACGAGCAGTACTTC
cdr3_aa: CASSPSGRSYEQYF

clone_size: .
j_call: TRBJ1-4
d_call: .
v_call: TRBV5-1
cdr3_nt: TGCGCCAGCAGCTTGGGGGGCCTTGCAACTAATGAAAAACTGTTTTTT
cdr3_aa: CASSLGGLATNEKLFF

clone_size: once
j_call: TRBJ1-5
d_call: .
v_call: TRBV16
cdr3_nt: TGTGCCAGCAGCCAATCCAGGGGCAATCAGCCCCAGCATTTT
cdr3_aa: CASSQSRGNQPQHF

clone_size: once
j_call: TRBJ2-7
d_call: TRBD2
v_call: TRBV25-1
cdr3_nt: TGTGCCAGCAGTAGTTCGGGACTAGGTCCCTACGAGCAGTACTTC
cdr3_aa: CASSSSGLGPYEQYF

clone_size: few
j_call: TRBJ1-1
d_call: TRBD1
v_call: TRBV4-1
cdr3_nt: TGCGCCAGCAGCCCTGGACAGGGAAGTGAAGCTTTCTTT
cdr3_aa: CASSPGQGSEAFF

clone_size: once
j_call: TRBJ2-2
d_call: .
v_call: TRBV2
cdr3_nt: TGTGCCAGCCGGAGGGAGGAAGTCACCGGGGAGCTGTTTTTT
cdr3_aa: CASRREEVTGELFF

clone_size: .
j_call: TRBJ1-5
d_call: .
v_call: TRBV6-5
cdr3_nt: TGTGCCAGCAGCTTGGGGGCACCGATCAATCAGCCCCAGCATTTT
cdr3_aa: CASSLGAPINQPQHF

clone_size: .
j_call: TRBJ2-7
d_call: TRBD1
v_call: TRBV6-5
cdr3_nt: TGTGCCAGCAGTTACGGAGACAGGGGCCACGAGCAGTACTTC
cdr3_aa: CASSYGDRGHEQYF

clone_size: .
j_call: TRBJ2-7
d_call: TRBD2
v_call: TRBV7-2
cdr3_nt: TGTGCCAGCATGCTCCGGACTAGCGACCCGTACGAGCAGTACTTC
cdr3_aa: CASMLRTSDPYEQYF

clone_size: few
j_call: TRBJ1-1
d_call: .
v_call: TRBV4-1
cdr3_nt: TGCGCCAGCAGCCAATTTTTCGTGGAGAAGAACACTGAAGCTTTCTTT
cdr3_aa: CASSQFFVEKNTEAFF